The T cell receptor (beta chain) described here comes from a study of spatial heterogeneity in lung cancer. This clonotype occurred a few times. Antigen unknown. Broader study findings: The counts of expanded TCRs, ubiquitous and regional, tracked ubiquitous and regional nonsynonymous mutations, respectively. Expanded intratumoral alpha and beta TCR counts tracked tumor mutation counts.

Unique molecular identifiers, one per molecule, were present on every TCR cDNA molecule. TCRdb ran MiXCR on the 5' RACE reads and lists one entry per CDR3 protein. The sample yields around 20,000 distinct CDR3 sequences, approximately 8.3% seen once. This CDR3 region has 11 residues. The V end lost 4 bases, the J end lost 4 bases, and 5 bases lay between the germline ends. In germline, CDR1 is MDHEN, CDR2 SYDVKM. Indicated time point: sample taken at primary tumor resection. The donor population consisted of 72 patients with untreated, early-stage non-small cell lung cancer. In each case, whole RNA from tumor, nontumor lung or frozen PBMC was sequenced unsorted.

Sequenced here: lung tumor tissue, sampled at surgery. V and J are TRBV28 and TRBJ2-7; tentatively, D is TRBD1 or TRBD2 (5 bases each). This receptor was taken from a male donor with early-stage non-small cell lung cancer. The CDR3 loop is CASSWGYEQYF. The CDR3 region has the DNA TGTGCCAGCAGTTGGGGGTACGAGCAGTACTTC.